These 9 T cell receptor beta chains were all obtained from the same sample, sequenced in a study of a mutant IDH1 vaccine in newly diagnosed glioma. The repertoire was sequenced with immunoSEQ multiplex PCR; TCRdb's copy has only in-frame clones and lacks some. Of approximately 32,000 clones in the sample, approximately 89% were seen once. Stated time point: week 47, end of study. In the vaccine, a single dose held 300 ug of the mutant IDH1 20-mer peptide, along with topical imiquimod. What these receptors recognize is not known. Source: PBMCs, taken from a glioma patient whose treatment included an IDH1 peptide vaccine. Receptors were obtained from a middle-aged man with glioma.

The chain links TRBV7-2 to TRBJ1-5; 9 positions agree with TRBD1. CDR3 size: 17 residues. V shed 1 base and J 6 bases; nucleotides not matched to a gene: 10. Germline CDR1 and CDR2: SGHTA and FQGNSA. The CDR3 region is CASSLGHRGQAVQPQHF. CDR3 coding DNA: TGTGCCAGCAGCTTAGGTCACAGGGGGCAAGCGGTTCAGCCCCAGCATTTT.

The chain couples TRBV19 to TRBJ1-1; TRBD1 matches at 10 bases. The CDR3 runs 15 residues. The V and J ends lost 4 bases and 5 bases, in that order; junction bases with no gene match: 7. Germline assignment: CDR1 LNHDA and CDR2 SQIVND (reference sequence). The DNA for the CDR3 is TGTGCCAGTAGTACCTCGGACAGGGGGAGAACTGAAGCTTTCTTT. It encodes CASSTSDRGRTEAFF.

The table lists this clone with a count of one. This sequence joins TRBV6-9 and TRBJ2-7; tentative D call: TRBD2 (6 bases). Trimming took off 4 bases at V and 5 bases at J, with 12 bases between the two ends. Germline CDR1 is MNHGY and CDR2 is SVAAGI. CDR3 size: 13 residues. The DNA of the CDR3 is TGTGCCAGCAGTTTTTACGGGGGTAACGAGCAGTACGTC. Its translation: CASSFYGGNEQYV.

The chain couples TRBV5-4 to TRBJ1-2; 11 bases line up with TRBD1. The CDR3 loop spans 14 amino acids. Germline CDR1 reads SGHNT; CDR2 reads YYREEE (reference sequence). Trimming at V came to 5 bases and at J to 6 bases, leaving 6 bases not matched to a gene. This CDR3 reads CASSPLDRGHGYTF. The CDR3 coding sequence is TGTGCCAGCAGTCCCTTGGACAGGGGGCATGGCTACACCTTC.

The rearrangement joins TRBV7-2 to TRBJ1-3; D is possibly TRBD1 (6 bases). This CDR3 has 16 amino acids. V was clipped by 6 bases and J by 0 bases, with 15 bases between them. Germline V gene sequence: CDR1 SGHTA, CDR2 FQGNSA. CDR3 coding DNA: TGTGCCAGCAGACCTACCACAGGGAGCTCTGGAAACACCATATATTTT. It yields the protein CASRPTTGSSGNTIYF.

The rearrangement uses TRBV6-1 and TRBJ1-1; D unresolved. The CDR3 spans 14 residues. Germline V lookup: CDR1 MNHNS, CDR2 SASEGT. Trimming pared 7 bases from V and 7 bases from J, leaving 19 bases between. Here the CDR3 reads CASNPSGLSFEAFF. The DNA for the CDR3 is TGTGCCAGCAATCCAAGCGGGCTTTCTTTTGAAGCTTTCTTT.

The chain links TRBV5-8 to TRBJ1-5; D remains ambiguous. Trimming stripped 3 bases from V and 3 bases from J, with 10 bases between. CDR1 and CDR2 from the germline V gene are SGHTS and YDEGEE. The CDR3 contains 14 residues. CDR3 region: CASSSDLANQPQHF. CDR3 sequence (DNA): TGTGCCAGCAGCTCGGACCTCGCCAATCAGCCCCAGCATTTT.

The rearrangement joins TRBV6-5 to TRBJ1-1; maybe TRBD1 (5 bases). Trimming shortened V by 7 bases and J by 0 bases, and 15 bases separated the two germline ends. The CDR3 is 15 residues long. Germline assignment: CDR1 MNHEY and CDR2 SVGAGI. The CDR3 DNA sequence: TGTGCCAGCACCCCACGGGGACGGCTGAACACTGAAGCTTTCTTT. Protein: CASTPRGRLNTEAFF.

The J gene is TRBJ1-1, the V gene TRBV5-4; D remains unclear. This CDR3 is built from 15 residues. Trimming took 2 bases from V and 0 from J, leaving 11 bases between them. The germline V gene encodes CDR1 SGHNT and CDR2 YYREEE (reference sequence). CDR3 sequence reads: CASSFEGLMNTEAFF. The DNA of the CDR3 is TGTGCCAGCAGCTTCGAAGGGTTAATGAACACTGAAGCTTTCTTT.